This T cell receptor beta chain was profiled in a study of shared clonotypes between healthy human individuals. Study overall: The people who gave samples were a couple of women and a few men aged 18 to 49.

Whole-study findings and limits: What limited the represented genetic and exposure-history diversity was the small number of donors.

This clone came up once. As yet, its antigen is unknown. A far bigger clonotype differs at one base, so this is likely a read error. Within the sample, other DNA sequences also encode this same CDR3. Several immunoSEQ plates held equal portions of the genomic DNA taken from each subset. Unsorted PBMC DNA was sequenced on ten immunoSEQ deep assay plates. Here immunoSEQ multiplex PCR was the method, and the copy in TCRdb shows in-frame clones only, minus some. The sample shows approximately 500,000 clones, approximately 80% of them seen only once. The receptor's source is a woman in her thirties or forties in good health. Some clones in this sample may be carry-over from other donors' samples. Input material: PBMCs.

CDR3 nucleotide sequence: TGCGCCAGCAGCGCGGGGACTAGCACAGATACACAGTATTTT. Translating gives CASSAGTSTDTQYF. The rearrangement joins TRBV5-1 to TRBJ2-3, with 9 bases identical to TRBD2. CDR1 and CDR2 from the germline V gene are SGHRS and YFSETQ. CDR3 length: 14 residues.